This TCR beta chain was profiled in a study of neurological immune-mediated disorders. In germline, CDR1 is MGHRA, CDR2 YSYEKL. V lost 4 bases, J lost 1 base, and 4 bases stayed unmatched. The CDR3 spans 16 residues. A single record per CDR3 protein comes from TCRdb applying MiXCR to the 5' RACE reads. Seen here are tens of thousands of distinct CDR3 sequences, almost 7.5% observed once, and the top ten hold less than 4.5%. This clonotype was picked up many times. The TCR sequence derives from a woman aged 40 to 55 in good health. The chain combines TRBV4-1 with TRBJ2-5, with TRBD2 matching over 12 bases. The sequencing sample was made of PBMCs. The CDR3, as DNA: TGCGCCAGCAGCCGACTAGCGGGAGCAATCCAAGAGACCCAGTACTTC. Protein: CASSRLAGAIQETQYF.